The text below deals with one TCR beta chain. The data derive from a study of PD-1 blockade in mismatch repair-deficient tumors. As for the study in general: Patients had around twelve mismatch repair-deficient cancer types, all previously treated and progressing.

The trim removed 2 bases at V and 3 bases at J, leaving 6 bases unmatched. Germline V gene sequence: CDR1 MGHRA, CDR2 YSYEKL. CDR3 length equals 17 residues. Produced via immunoSEQ multiplex PCR; TCRdb's table is partial and in-frame only. This sample yields about 100,000 clones, of which approximately 80% are seen a single time; about 6.3% belongs to the top ten. This clonotype was obtained from an adult with mismatch repair-deficient cancer. The genes are TRBV4-1 and TRBJ2-3, with 12 bases lining up with TRBD1. The sample consisted of peripheral blood, taken about 36 weeks after starting pembrolizumab. CDR3 DNA: TGCGCCAGCAGCCAAACCGGGACAGGGGGCTTTACAGATACGCAGTATTTT. Translated: CASSQTGTGGFTDTQYF.